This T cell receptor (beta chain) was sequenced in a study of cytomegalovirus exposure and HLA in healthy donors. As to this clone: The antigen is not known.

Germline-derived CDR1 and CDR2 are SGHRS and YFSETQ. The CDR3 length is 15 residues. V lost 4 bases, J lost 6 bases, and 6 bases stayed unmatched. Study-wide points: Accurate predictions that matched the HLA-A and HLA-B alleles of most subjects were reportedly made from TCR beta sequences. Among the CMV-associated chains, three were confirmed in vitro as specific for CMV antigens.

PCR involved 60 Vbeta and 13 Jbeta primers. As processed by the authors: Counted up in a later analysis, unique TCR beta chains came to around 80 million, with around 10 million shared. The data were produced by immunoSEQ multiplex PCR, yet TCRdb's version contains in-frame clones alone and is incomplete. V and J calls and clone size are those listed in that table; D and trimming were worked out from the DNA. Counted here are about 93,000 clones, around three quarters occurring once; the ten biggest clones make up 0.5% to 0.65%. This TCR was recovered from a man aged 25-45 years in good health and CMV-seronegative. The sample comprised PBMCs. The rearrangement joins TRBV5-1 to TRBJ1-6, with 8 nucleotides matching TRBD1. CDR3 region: CASSLGQGVNSPLHF. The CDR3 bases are TGCGCCAGCAGCCTCGGACAGGGAGTTAATTCACCCCTCCACTTT.